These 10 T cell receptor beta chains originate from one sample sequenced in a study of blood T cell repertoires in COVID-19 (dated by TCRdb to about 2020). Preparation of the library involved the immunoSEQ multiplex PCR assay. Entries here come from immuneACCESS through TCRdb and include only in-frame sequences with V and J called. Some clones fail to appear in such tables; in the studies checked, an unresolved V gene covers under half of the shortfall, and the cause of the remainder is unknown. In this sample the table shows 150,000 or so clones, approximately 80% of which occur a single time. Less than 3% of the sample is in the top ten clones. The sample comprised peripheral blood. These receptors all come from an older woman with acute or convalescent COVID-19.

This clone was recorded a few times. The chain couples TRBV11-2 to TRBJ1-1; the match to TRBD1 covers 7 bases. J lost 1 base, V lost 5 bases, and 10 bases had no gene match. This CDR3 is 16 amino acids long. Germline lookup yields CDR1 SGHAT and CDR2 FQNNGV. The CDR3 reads CASSPQGETGNTEAFF. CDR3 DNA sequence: TGTGCCAGCAGCCCCCAGGGGGAGACAGGGAACACTGAAGCTTTCTTT.

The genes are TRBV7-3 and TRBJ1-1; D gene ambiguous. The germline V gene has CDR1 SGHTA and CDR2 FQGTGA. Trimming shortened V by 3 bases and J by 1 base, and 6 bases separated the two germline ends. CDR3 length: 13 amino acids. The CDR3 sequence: CASSFSRNTEAFF. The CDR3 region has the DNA TGTGCCAGCAGCTTTTCGCGGAACACTGAAGCTTTCTTT.

In DNA, the CDR3 is TGTGCCAGCAGCCAAAGAGGGACAGGTGGAAACACCATATATTTT. Translation: CASSQRGTGGNTIYF. This sequence joins TRBV3-1 (or the pseudogene TRBV3-2) and TRBJ1-3; TRBD1 aligns across 8 bases. J gave up 3 bases and V 2 bases, and 3 bases lay outside the gene matches. Germline CDR1 reads LGHDT; CDR2 reads YNNKEL (reference sequence). This CDR3 is 15 amino acids long.

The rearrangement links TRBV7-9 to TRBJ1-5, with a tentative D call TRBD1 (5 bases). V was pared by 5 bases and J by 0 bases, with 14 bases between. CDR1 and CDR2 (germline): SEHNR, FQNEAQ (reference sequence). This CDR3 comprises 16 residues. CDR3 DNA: TGTGCCAGCAGCGGAGAAGGGGCATATAGCAATCAGCCCCAGCATTTT. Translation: CASSGEGAYSNQPQHF. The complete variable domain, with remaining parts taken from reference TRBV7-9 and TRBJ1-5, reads DTGVSQNPRHKITKRGQNVTFRCDPISEHNRLYWYRQTLGQGPEFLTYFQNEAQLEKSRLLSDRFSAERPKGSFSTLEIQRTEQGDSAMYLCASSGEGAYSNQPQHFGDGTRLSIL.

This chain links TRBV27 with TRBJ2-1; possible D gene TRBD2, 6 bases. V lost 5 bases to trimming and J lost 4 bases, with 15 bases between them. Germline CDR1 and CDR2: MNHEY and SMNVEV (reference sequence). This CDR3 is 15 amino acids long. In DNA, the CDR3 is TGTGCCAGCAGTGACGGGGGACCCCTATACAATGAGCAGTTCTTC. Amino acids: CASSDGGPLYNEQFF.

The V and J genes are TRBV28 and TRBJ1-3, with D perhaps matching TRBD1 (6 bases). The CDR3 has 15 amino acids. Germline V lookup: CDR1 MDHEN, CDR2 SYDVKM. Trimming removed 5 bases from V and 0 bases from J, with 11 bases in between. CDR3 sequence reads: CASSGTTSSGNTIYF. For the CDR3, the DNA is TGTGCCAGCAGTGGGACAACCAGCTCTGGAAACACCATATATTTT.

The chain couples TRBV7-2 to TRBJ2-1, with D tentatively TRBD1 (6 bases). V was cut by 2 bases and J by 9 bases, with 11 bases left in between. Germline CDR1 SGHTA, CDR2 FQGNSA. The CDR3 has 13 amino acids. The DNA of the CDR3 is TGTGCCAGCAGCTTACAGGACAGAGGTGAGCAGTTCTTC. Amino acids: CASSLQDRGEQFF.

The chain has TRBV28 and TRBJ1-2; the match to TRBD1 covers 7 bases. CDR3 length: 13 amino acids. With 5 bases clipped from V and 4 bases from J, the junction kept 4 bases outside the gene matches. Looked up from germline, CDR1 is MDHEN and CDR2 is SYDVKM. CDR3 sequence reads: CASSPTGAYGYTF. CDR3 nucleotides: TGTGCCAGCAGTCCCACAGGGGCCTATGGCTACACCTTC.

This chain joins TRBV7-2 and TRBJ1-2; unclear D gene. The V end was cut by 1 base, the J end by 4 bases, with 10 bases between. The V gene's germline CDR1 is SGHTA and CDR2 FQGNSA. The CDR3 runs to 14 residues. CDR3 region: CASSLGAERYGYTF. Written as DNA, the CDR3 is TGTGCCAGCAGCTTAGGAGCAGAGCGCTATGGCTACACCTTC. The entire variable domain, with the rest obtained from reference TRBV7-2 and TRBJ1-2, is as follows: GAGVSQSPSNKVTEKGKDVELRCDPISGHTALYWYRQSLGQGLEFLIYFQGNSAPDKSGLPSDRFSAERTGGSVSTLTIQRTQQEDSAVYLCASSLGAERYGYTFGSGTRLTVV.

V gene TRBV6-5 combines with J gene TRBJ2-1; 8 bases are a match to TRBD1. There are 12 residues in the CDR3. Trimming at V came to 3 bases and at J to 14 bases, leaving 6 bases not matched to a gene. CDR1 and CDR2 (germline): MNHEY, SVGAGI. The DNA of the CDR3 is TGTGCCAGCAGTTATCGGACAGGGATGGAGTTCTTC. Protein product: CASSYRTGMEFF.